A selection of T cell receptor beta chains follows, all from one sample in a study of control samples from healthy donors and cancer patients. Data came from immunoSEQ multiplex PCR; TCRdb stores just in-frame clones and leaves some out. The sample holds tens of thousands of clones; about nine tenths are singletons and the top ten take about 15%. Sequencing was done on a sample of blood. These receptors were collected from a man aged 25 to 45 in good health. Each CDR3 is given with its conserved first and last residue. Each record gives: D gene, clone size, J gene, V gene, CDR3 DNA, CDR3 protein. A D gene is named only where the DNA matches it firmly. The listing skips clone size in some rows; elsewhere it reads once, few, many or a size class.

. | . | TRBJ1-1 | TRBV4-1 | TGCGCCAGCAGCCAAGTATTGAGGAGCACTGAAGCTTTCTTT | CASSQVLRSTEAFF
. | . | TRBJ1-1 | TRBV28 | TGTGCCAGCACCATGAACACTGAAGCTTTCTTT | CASTMNTEAFF
. | . | TRBJ2-2 | TRBV4-1 | TGCGCCAGCAGCCAAGATCCAGGGTCAACCGGGGAGCTGTTTTTT | CASSQDPGSTGELFF
. | once | TRBJ1-2 | TRBV4-1 | TGCGCCAGCAGCCACCATACAGCCCACAACTCTAACTATGGCTACACCTTC | CASSHHTAHNSNYGYTF
. | . | TRBJ1-6 | TRBV11-2 | TGTGCCAGCAGCTCGGGTTCACCCCTCCACTTT | CASSSGSPLHF
TRBD2 | . | TRBJ2-2 | TRBV27 | TGTGCCAGCAGTCGAGCTAGCGGGAACACCGGGGAGCTGTTTTTT | CASSRASGNTGELFF
. | . | TRBJ2-3 | TRBV5-1 | TGCGCCAGCAGCGGCACAGGGCGGATTCACACAGATACGCAGTATTTT | CASSGTGRIHTDTQYF
TRBD1 | . | TRBJ1-1 | TRBV7-9 | TGTGCCAGCAGCTTAAAGGGTGGACAGGGGGCAACTGAAGCTTTCTTT | CASSLKGGQGATEAFF
. | . | TRBJ2-5 | TRBV27 | TGTGCCAGCAGTTTTGGGGAAGGGACCCAGTACTTC | CASSFGEGTQYF
TRBD1 | . | TRBJ1-1 | TRBV6-6 | TGTGCCAGCAGCGACAGGGGGGCAGCTTTCTTT | CASSDRGAAFF
. | . | TRBJ1-6 | TRBV29-1 | TGCAGCGCCAGACAGGATTTTAATTCACCCCTCCACTTT | CSARQDFNSPLHF
. | . | TRBJ1-5 | TRBV28 | TGTGCCAGCAGTTTTGCCAGGCCCAGCAATCAGCCCCAGCATTTT | CASSFARPSNQPQHF
TRBD1 | . | TRBJ1-6 | TRBV5-5 | TGTGCCAGCAGCCCCGACAGGGGGCTATCACCCCTCCACTTT | CASSPDRGLSPLHF
. | . | TRBJ2-3 | TRBV9 | TGTGCCAGCAGCGAGGCGGGGTCAGATACGCAGTATTTT | CASSEAGSDTQYF
TRBD1 | . | TRBJ2-5 | TRBV9 | TGTGCCAGCAGCACAGGACAGGGCGGGGAGACCCAGTACTTC | CASSTGQGGETQYF
. | . | TRBJ2-7 | TRBV19 | TGTGCCAGTAGTATCTCGGCGAGGGGCTCCTACGAGCAGTACTTC | CASSISARGSYEQYF
. | . | TRBJ2-1 | TRBV3-1/TRBV3-2 | TGTGCCAGCAGCCTCCGACTGGTACCGGGGGAAACCTCCTACAATGAGCAGTTCTTC | CASSLRLVPGETSYNEQFF
TRBD2 | . | TRBJ2-7 | TRBV28 | TGTGCCAGCAGTTTTTCCCTCCTGACTAGCGGGAAAAGTTACGAGCAGTACTTC | CASSFSLLTSGKSYEQYF
. | . | TRBJ2-3 | TRBV3-1/TRBV3-2 | TGTGCCAGCAGCCTACCCCGGGACGGGTTATCAGATACGCAGTATTTT | CASSLPRDGLSDTQYF
. | . | TRBJ1-6 | TRBV5-5 | TGTGCCAGCAGCTTGGGCGGGGAGGGGATCTACTCCTATAATTCACCCCTCCACTTT | CASSLGGEGIYSYNSPLHF
TRBD1 | . | TRBJ2-1 | TRBV5-4 | TGTGCCAGCAGCCTGGGACAGCTCAATGAGCAGTTCTTC | CASSLGQLNEQFF
TRBD1 | . | TRBJ2-7 | TRBV10-3 | TGTGCCATCACCCCGGGACAGGGCATCAACGAGCAGTACTTC | CAITPGQGINEQYF
TRBD1 | . | TRBJ1-5 | TRBV7-9 | TGTGCCAGCAGCCGGGGACAGAGCAATCAGCCCCAGCATTTT | CASSRGQSNQPQHF
TRBD1 | . | TRBJ2-2 | TRBV3-1/TRBV3-2 | TGTGCCAGCAGCCAAGATCGGACAGGGAACACCGGGGAGCTGTTTTTT | CASSQDRTGNTGELFF
. | . | TRBJ1-1 | TRBV7-9 | TGTGCCAGCAGCTTTATCCAGAACACTGAAGCTTTCTTT | CASSFIQNTEAFF
TRBD2 | once | TRBJ2-1 | TRBV19 | TGTGCCAGTAGTATTACTAGCGGGGGGTCTTACAATGAGCAGTTCTTC | CASSITSGGSYNEQFF
. | . | TRBJ2-3 | TRBV5-1 | TGCGCCAGCAGCTTACCTAGCACAGATACGCAGTATTTT | CASSLPSTDTQYF
TRBD2 | . | TRBJ2-1 | TRBV25-1 | TGTGCCAGCAGTGAACCGGGACTAGCGGGAGATGAGCAGTTCTTC | CASSEPGLAGDEQFF